Listed below are T cell receptor beta chains from one sample, sequenced in a study of T-cell reconstitution after alpha-beta-depleted transplantation in children. TCRdb re-called the PCR reads through MiXCR, storing one row per CDR3 protein. This table has 540,000 or so distinct CDR3 sequences, under 30% appearing once. Sequencing was performed on PBMCs, mostly from graft donor cells, taken 360 days after TCRalphabeta/CD19-depleted stem cell transplant. Source of these receptors: a boy in the first two years of life who had a stem cell transplant for acute myeloid leukemia, so the T cells may come from the graft donor. Both conserved end residues are part of each CDR3. D genes are given only for firm matches. Clone size is shown for a subset of rows, as once, few, many or a class of expanded clone.

clone size: -; D gene: -; J gene: TRBJ2-7; V gene: TRBV7-2; CDR3 protein: CASRDDYYEQYF; CDR3 DNA: TGTGCCAGCAGGGATGACTACTACGAGCAGTACTTC
clone size: many; D gene: TRBD1; J gene: TRBJ2-5; V gene: TRBV5-5; CDR3 protein: CASSLVTGTGETQYF; CDR3 DNA: TGTGCCAGCAGCTTGGTGACAGGGACCGGGGAGACCCAGTACTTC
clone size: many; D gene: -; J gene: TRBJ2-5; V gene: TRBV4-1; CDR3 protein: CASSQVRGAGETQYF; CDR3 DNA: TGCGCCAGCAGCCAAGTACGGGGGGCCGGAGAGACCCAGTACTTC
clone size: -; D gene: -; J gene: TRBJ2-1; V gene: TRBV7-9; CDR3 protein: CASSRGQGIHNEQFF; CDR3 DNA: TGTGCCAGCAGCCGAGGGCAGGGAATCCACAATGAGCAGTTCTTC
clone size: few; D gene: -; J gene: TRBJ1-3; V gene: TRBV20-1; CDR3 protein: CSARSQWSSGNTIYF; CDR3 DNA: TGCAGTGCTAGATCACAGTGGAGCTCTGGAAACACCATATATTTT
clone size: few; D gene: -; J gene: TRBJ2-2; V gene: TRBV15; CDR3 protein: CATSRAGAGELFF; CDR3 DNA: TGTGCCACCAGCAGAGCCGGGGCCGGGGAGCTGTTTTTT
clone size: many; D gene: TRBD2; J gene: TRBJ2-3; V gene: TRBV24-1; CDR3 protein: CATSDSGGMDTQYF; CDR3 DNA: TGTGCCACCAGTGATAGCGGGGGGATGGATACGCAGTATTTT
clone size: many; D gene: TRBD2; J gene: TRBJ2-1; V gene: TRBV12-3/TRBV12-4; CDR3 protein: CASSFWFGTSTYNEQFF; CDR3 DNA: TGTGCCAGCAGTTTCTGGTTCGGGACTAGCACCTACAATGAGCAGTTCTTC
clone size: few; D gene: -; J gene: TRBJ2-3; V gene: TRBV6-2/TRBV6-3; CDR3 protein: CASRDQAGAPNTQYF; CDR3 DNA: TGTGCCAGCAGAGACCAGGCGGGTGCTCCCAATACGCAGTATTTT
clone size: many; D gene: -; J gene: TRBJ1-2; V gene: TRBV29-1; CDR3 protein: CSVVHWDTNFYYGYTF; CDR3 DNA: TGCAGCGTTGTTCACTGGGACACCAATTTCTACTATGGCTACACCTTC
clone size: few; D gene: -; J gene: TRBJ2-7; V gene: TRBV7-2; CDR3 protein: CASSLSPGVGEQYF; CDR3 DNA: TGTGCCAGCAGCTTATCCCCAGGGGTAGGCGAGCAGTACTTC
clone size: many; D gene: -; J gene: TRBJ1-1; V gene: TRBV6-5; CDR3 protein: CASSYGKATEAFF; CDR3 DNA: TGTGCCAGCAGTTACGGCAAAGCCACTGAAGCTTTCTTT
clone size: many; D gene: TRBD2; J gene: TRBJ2-1; V gene: TRBV20-1; CDR3 protein: CSPGRGSPYNEQFF; CDR3 DNA: TGCAGCCCAGGGCGGGGGTCGCCCTACAATGAGCAGTTCTTC
clone size: -; D gene: TRBD2; J gene: TRBJ2-3; V gene: TRBV27; CDR3 protein: CASSLQRGHTDTQYF; CDR3 DNA: TGTGCCAGCAGTTTACAGCGGGGGCACACAGATACGCAGTATTTT
clone size: -; D gene: -; J gene: TRBJ2-3; V gene: TRBV19; CDR3 protein: CASSMERFLRTPDTQYF; CDR3 DNA: TGTGCCAGTAGTATGGAGCGATTTCTTCGAACCCCAGATACGCAGTATTTT
clone size: many; D gene: -; J gene: TRBJ2-2; V gene: TRBV6-5; CDR3 protein: CASSYPFGTVNTGELFF; CDR3 DNA: TGTGCCAGCAGTTACCCCTTTGGGACGGTGAACACCGGGGAGCTGTTTTTT
clone size: -; D gene: -; J gene: TRBJ2-3; V gene: TRBV5-4; CDR3 protein: CASSALSTSTDTQYF; CDR3 DNA: TGTGCCAGCAGCGCGCTATCTACTAGCACAGATACGCAGTATTTT
clone size: few; D gene: -; J gene: TRBJ2-5; V gene: TRBV29-1; CDR3 protein: CSVEELRVGETQYF; CDR3 DNA: TGCAGCGTTGAAGAACTCAGGGTTGGAGAGACCCAGTACTTC
clone size: -; D gene: -; J gene: TRBJ1-2; V gene: TRBV10-3; CDR3 protein: CAISEALGGEVDGYTF; CDR3 DNA: TGTGCCATCAGTGAGGCTCTCGGGGGCGAGGTGGATGGCTACACCTTC
clone size: -; D gene: TRBD1; J gene: TRBJ1-3; V gene: TRBV6-5; CDR3 protein: CASSTTGVGNTIYF; CDR3 DNA: TGTGCCAGCAGTACTACAGGGGTTGGAAACACCATATATTTT
clone size: -; D gene: -; J gene: TRBJ2-5; V gene: TRBV5-1; CDR3 protein: CASSRSNQETQYF; CDR3 DNA: TGCGCCAGCAGCAGGAGCAACCAAGAGACCCAGTACTTC
clone size: once; D gene: -; J gene: TRBJ2-4; V gene: TRBV7-2; CDR3 protein: CASSLGGKNIQYF; CDR3 DNA: TGTGCCAGCAGCTTAGGGGGGAAAAACATTCAGTACTTC
clone size: -; D gene: TRBD1; J gene: TRBJ2-1; V gene: TRBV12-3/TRBV12-4; CDR3 protein: CASSMRQGAEQFF; CDR3 DNA: TGTGCCAGCAGTATGCGACAGGGGGCCGAGCAGTTCTTC
clone size: -; D gene: TRBD1; J gene: TRBJ1-1; V gene: TRBV24-1; CDR3 protein: CATSDPRTGGTEAFF; CDR3 DNA: TGTGCCACCAGTGACCCTAGGACAGGGGGTACTGAAGCTTTCTTT
clone size: few; D gene: TRBD1; J gene: TRBJ2-7; V gene: TRBV14; CDR3 protein: CASSQGVRQGINEQYF; CDR3 DNA: TGTGCCAGCAGCCAAGGTGTGCGACAGGGCATCAACGAGCAGTACTTC
clone size: many; D gene: -; J gene: TRBJ2-3; V gene: TRBV12-3/TRBV12-4; CDR3 protein: CASSSGEWGTQYF; CDR3 DNA: TGTGCCAGCAGTTCAGGGGAATGGGGTACGCAGTATTTT
clone size: -; D gene: -; J gene: TRBJ1-6; V gene: TRBV20-1; CDR3 protein: CSASPQGSNSPLHF; CDR3 DNA: TGCAGTGCTAGCCCACAGGGCTCGAATTCACCCCTCCACTTT
clone size: many; D gene: -; J gene: TRBJ2-2; V gene: TRBV20-1; CDR3 protein: CSARDPWLEELFF; CDR3 DNA: TGCAGTGCTAGAGATCCTTGGCTGGAAGAGCTGTTTTTT
clone size: many; D gene: -; J gene: TRBJ2-1; V gene: TRBV29-1; CDR3 protein: CSLRQSYNEQFF; CDR3 DNA: TGCAGCCTCCGACAGAGCTACAATGAGCAGTTCTTC
clone size: few; D gene: -; J gene: TRBJ2-3; V gene: TRBV6-9; CDR3 protein: CASSYSDPSLTDTQYF; CDR3 DNA: TGTGCCAGCAGTTATTCGGACCCAAGCCTCACAGATACGCAGTATTTT
clone size: few; D gene: -; J gene: TRBJ2-1; V gene: TRBV20-1; CDR3 protein: CSAPPGAPFYNEQFF; CDR3 DNA: TGCAGTGCCCCCCCCGGGGCTCCTTTCTACAATGAGCAGTTCTTC
clone size: few; D gene: TRBD2; J gene: TRBJ2-1; V gene: TRBV27; CDR3 protein: CASSFAGGLLGLHNEQFF; CDR3 DNA: TGTGCCAGCAGTTTCGCGGGGGGCCTACTAGGTCTGCACAATGAGCAGTTCTTC
clone size: many; D gene: -; J gene: TRBJ1-1; V gene: TRBV7-6; CDR3 protein: CASSPLRAGDTEAFF; CDR3 DNA: TGTGCCAGCAGCCCGTTACGAGCAGGGGATACTGAAGCTTTCTTT
clone size: many; D gene: -; J gene: TRBJ1-3; V gene: TRBV6-5; CDR3 protein: CASGSTGNTIYF; CDR3 DNA: TGTGCCAGCGGTTCGACGGGAAACACCATATATTTT
clone size: -; D gene: -; J gene: TRBJ1-5; V gene: TRBV21-1; CDR3 protein: CASSKSAGTESNQPQHF; CDR3 DNA: TGTGCCAGCAGCAAGTCAGCCGGGACGGAAAGCAATCAGCCCCAGCATTTT
clone size: -; D gene: -; J gene: TRBJ2-1; V gene: TRBV12-3/TRBV12-4; CDR3 protein: CASTVSQWGSSYNEQFF; CDR3 DNA: TGTGCCAGCACCGTATCCCAGTGGGGGAGCTCCTACAATGAGCAGTTCTTC
clone size: few; D gene: -; J gene: TRBJ2-2; V gene: TRBV15; CDR3 protein: CATSRDPSGANTGELFF; CDR3 DNA: TGTGCCACCAGCAGAGATCCAAGCGGAGCGAACACCGGGGAGCTGTTTTTT